This T cell receptor beta chain was profiled in a study of T cells in Graves' hyperthyroidism and ophthalmopathy. Study-level findings and limits: From stable hyperthyroidism, ophthalmopathy was separated by a 13 V-J model.

This clonotype was observed at least ten times. Antigen: not known. Germline V gene data show CDR1 as SGHVS and CDR2 as FQNEAQ. The ends lost 1 base at V and 0 bases at J; junction bases unmatched: 4. The CDR3 has 16 amino acids. Diagnosing involved the use of clinical symptoms, serum thyroxine and TRAb, thyroid ultrasound and orbital computed tomography. PBMCs were sourced from roughly 9.1 ml fresh peripheral blood. The investigators amplified TCR beta CDR3 regions from RNA transcripts. Researchers ran a first-round RT-PCR on the TCR CDR3 using the HTBI primer set. From the multiplex PCR reads, TCRdb called clonotypes with MiXCR, one entry per CDR3 protein. The sample yields around 760,000 distinct CDR3 sequences, just over 35% seen once.

This TCR was recovered from a woman aged 40 to 50 with Graves' hyperthyroidism. This sequence joins TRBV7-8 and TRBJ2-7; 9 bases align to TRBD1. Sequencing was performed on blood. CDR3 in DNA: TGTGCCAGCAGCTTAGTGGGGACAGGGACCTCCTACGAGCAGTACTTC. Its protein is CASSLVGTGTSYEQYF.